This T cell receptor (beta chain) was sequenced in a study of blood T cell repertoires in COVID-19. Study overall: Samples came from the United States, Italy and Spain, spanning acute and convalescent COVID-19. Sample material is recorded as cDNA or gDNA derived from T cells, B-cell-depleted T cells, or PBMCs.

The authors' processing: Amplified reference gene primers provided the basis for estimating nucleated cell counts. The table came from immunoSEQ multiplex PCR; TCRdb's copy has only in-frame clones and leaves some out. That table supplies the V and J calls and clone size; D and trimming were determined from the DNA. This sample has about 360,000 clones, with approximately 86% found just once. CDR1 is SGHAT and CDR2 is FQNNGV in the germline V gene. Trimming took 1 base from V and 6 from J; bases not matched to a gene: 3. The CDR3 totals 15 residues. Enrolment of Seattle patients took place during active infection, and they were followed longitudinally.

This TCR was sampled from a woman aged 55-69 years with COVID-19, enrolled during active disease. The chain carries TRBV11-2 and TRBJ1-4; 9 bases map to TRBD1. Sequencing used peripheral blood. CDR3 protein: CASSLGTGAYEKLFF. In nucleotides, the CDR3 is TGTGCCAGCAGCTTAGGGACAGGGGCCTATGAAAAACTGTTTTTT.